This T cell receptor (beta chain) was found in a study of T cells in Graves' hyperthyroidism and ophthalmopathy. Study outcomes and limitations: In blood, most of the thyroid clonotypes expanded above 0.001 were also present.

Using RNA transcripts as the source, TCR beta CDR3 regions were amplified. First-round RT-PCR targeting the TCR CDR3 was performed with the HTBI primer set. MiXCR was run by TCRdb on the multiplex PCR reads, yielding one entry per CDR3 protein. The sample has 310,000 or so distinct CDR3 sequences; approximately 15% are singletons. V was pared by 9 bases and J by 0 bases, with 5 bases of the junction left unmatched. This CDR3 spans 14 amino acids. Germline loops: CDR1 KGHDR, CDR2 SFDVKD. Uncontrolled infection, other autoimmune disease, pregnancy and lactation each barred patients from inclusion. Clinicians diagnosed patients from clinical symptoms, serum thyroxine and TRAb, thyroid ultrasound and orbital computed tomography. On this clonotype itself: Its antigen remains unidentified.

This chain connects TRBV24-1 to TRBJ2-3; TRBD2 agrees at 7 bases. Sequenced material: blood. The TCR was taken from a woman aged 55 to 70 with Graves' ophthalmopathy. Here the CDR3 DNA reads TGTGCCACCGGGGGGGACGGAAGCACAGATACGCAGTATTTT. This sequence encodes CATGGDGSTDTQYF.